The next 31 T cell receptor beta chains were all read from a single sample in a study of Ad26.COV2.S vaccination and SARS-CoV-2 variants. Repertoires were generated with immunoSEQ multiplex PCR, while TCRdb's copy carries only in-frame clones and drops some. The table has about 350,000 clones, around 92% seen once; the top ten hold 3.9%. The sequenced sample was peripheral blood, obtained after recovery from COVID-19. Every receptor here comes from a human donor who had recovered from COVID-19.

This chain links TRBV5-6 with TRBJ1-5; unclear D gene. The V gene's germline CDR1 is SGHDT and CDR2 YYEEEE. The CDR3 covers 13 residues. Trimming took 6 bases from V and 7 from J, leaving 14 bases between them. In DNA, the CDR3 is TGTGCCAGCACCCGGGAGCAGCGGCAGCCCCAGCATTTT. Protein product: CASTREQRQPQHF.

The J gene is TRBJ1-1, the V gene TRBV14; TRBD1 matches 8 bases. The V gene's germline CDR1 is SGHDN and CDR2 FVKESK. J gave up 1 base and V 4 bases, and 5 bases lay outside the gene matches. The CDR3 has 15 amino acids. In nucleotides, the CDR3 is TGTGCCAGCAGCCGAATAGACAGGGGGAACACTGAAGCTTTCTTT. Amino acid sequence: CASSRIDRGNTEAFF.

In nucleotides, the CDR3 is TGTGCCAGCACGGCAGAGACCCAGTACTTC. Amino acid sequence: CASTAETQYF. The chain uses TRBV6-5 and TRBJ2-5; D remains ambiguous. The length of the CDR3 is 10 residues. Deletions cut 7 bases from V and 4 bases from J, with 4 bases between. From germline, CDR1 is MNHEY and CDR2 SVGAGI.

This clone occurred once. The V and J genes are TRBV9 and TRBJ1-1, with a tentative D call TRBD1 (5 bases). Germline CDR1 and CDR2: SGDLS and YYNGEE. V was cut by 0 bases and J by 4 bases, with 13 bases left in between. The length of the CDR3 is 15 residues. This CDR3 reads CASSVGRGVITEAFF. In DNA form, the CDR3 reads TGTGCCAGCAGCGTAGGACGAGGGGTAATCACTGAAGCTTTCTTT.

J is TRBJ2-3 and V is TRBV27, with D possibly being TRBD2 (6 bases). CDR3 size: 15 residues. The V end lost 1 base, the J end lost 4 bases, and 12 bases lay between the germline ends. Germline V gene sequence: CDR1 MNHEY, CDR2 SMNVEV (reference sequence). This CDR3 reads CASSLYPLAADTQYF. The CDR3 coding sequence is TGTGCCAGCAGTTTATATCCACTAGCAGCAGATACGCAGTATTTT.

The V and J genes are TRBV25-1 and TRBJ1-4, with D unresolved. CDR1 and CDR2 from the germline V gene are MGHDK and SYGVNS. The CDR3 runs to 15 residues. Trimming left V 0 bases short and J 6 bases short, with 11 bases between. This chain's CDR3 is CASSEYTVSDEKLFF. CDR3 nucleotides: TGTGCCAGCAGTGAATATACCGTGTCAGATGAAAAACTGTTTTTT.

The gene calls are TRBV5-1 and TRBJ2-1; no firm D call. Germline V gene sequence: CDR1 SGHRS, CDR2 YFSETQ. This CDR3 comprises 14 residues. The ends were cut back, 1 base at V and 6 bases at J, with 11 bases in the middle. CDR3 nucleotides: TGCGCCAGCAGCTTGACCTGGGCTGGCAATGAGCAGTTCTTC. It translates to CASSLTWAGNEQFF.

The V gene is TRBV19, the J gene TRBJ1-2, with a tentative D call TRBD1 (6 bases). Germline CDR1 LNHDA, CDR2 SQIVND (reference sequence). The CDR3 totals 14 residues. Trimming took off 3 bases at V and 0 bases at J, with 8 bases between the two ends. The chain's CDR3 is CASSIQGTNYGYTF. The CDR3 region has the DNA TGTGCCAGTAGTATCCAGGGGACTAACTATGGCTACACCTTC. The full variable domain, with the rest looked up from reference TRBV19 and TRBJ1-2, is DGGITQSPKYLFRKEGQNVTLSCEQNLNHDAMYWYRQDPGQGLRLIYYSQIVNDFQKGDIAEGYSVSREKKESFPLTVTSAQKNPTAFYLCASSIQGTNYGYTFGSGTRLTVV.

CDR3 residues: CASSIRGGVTQETQYF. As DNA, the CDR3 is TGTGCCAGTAGTATAAGGGGCGGGGTGACGCAAGAGACCCAGTACTTC. The chain links TRBV19 to TRBJ2-5; D is perhaps TRBD2 (6 bases). The ends were cut back, 2 bases at V and 2 bases at J, with 15 bases in the middle. Per the germline V gene, CDR1 is LNHDA and CDR2 is SQIVND (reference sequence). This CDR3 is built from 16 residues.

The chain links TRBV9 to TRBJ2-1; D perhaps matches TRBD2 (7 bases). This CDR3 has 14 residues. Germline loops: CDR1 SGDLS, CDR2 YYNGEE. Between the trimmed V and J ends, which lost 3 bases and 5 bases, there was a span of 12 bases. CDR3 sequence reads: CASSEGGTNNEQFF. Here the CDR3 DNA reads TGTGCCAGCAGCGAGGGGGGGACAAACAATGAGCAGTTCTTC.

This chain links TRBV5-1 with TRBJ2-7, with D perhaps being TRBD1 or TRBD2 (5 bases each). Germline lookup yields CDR1 SGHRS and CDR2 YFSETQ. V lost 3 bases, J lost 5 bases, and 9 bases lay in between. The CDR3 loop spans 12 amino acids. Here the CDR3 reads CASSSQGDEQYF. DNA of the CDR3: TGCGCCAGCAGCTCTCAGGGAGACGAGCAGTACTTC.

The V and J genes are TRBV10-1 and TRBJ2-2; D is perhaps TRBD1 or TRBD2 (5 bases each). This CDR3 comprises 14 residues. Germline V gene data show CDR1 as WNHNN and CDR2 as SYGVQD (reference sequence). V gave up 0 bases and J gave up 7 bases, with 9 bases separating them. CDR3 amino acids: CASSESTGLGELFF. The CDR3 DNA sequence: TGCGCCAGCAGTGAGTCCACGGGGCTCGGGGAGCTGTTTTTT.

The J gene is TRBJ1-3, the V gene TRBV7-2; the D gene is possibly TRBD1 (5 bases). The V and J ends lost 5 bases and 1 base respectively, with 12 bases between them. Per the germline V gene, CDR1 is SGHTA and CDR2 is FQGNSA. This CDR3 has 15 amino acids. The CDR3 DNA reads TGTGCCAGCAGCCCACAGGTTGGGTCTGGAAACACCATATATTTT. Translated: CASSPQVGSGNTIYF. Variable domain in full (rest from reference TRBV7-2 and TRBJ1-3): GAGVSQSPSNKVTEKGKDVELRCDPISGHTALYWYRQSLGQGLEFLIYFQGNSAPDKSGLPSDRFSAERTGGSVSTLTIQRTQQEDSAVYLCASSPQVGSGNTIYFGEGSWLTVV.

The V call is TRBV5-8, the J call TRBJ1-4, with D possibly matching TRBD1 (5 bases). Germline-derived CDR1 and CDR2 are SGHTS and YDEGEE. Trimming took off 4 bases at V and 8 bases at J, with 15 bases between the two ends. The CDR3 sequence is 14 residues long. CDR3: CASSNGTDGEKLFF. The CDR3 bases are TGTGCCAGCAGCAACGGGACGGACGGGGAAAAACTGTTTTTT.

The V and J genes are TRBV15 and TRBJ1-2; no definite D call. The V and J ends lost 1 base and 4 bases respectively, with 22 bases between them. CDR3 size: 18 residues. Germline assignment: CDR1 LNHNV and CDR2 YYDKDF (reference sequence). The CDR3 here is CATSRGRWKAGPLYGYTF. CDR3 sequence (DNA): TGTGCCACCAGCAGAGGAAGGTGGAAGGCAGGACCCCTCTATGGCTACACCTTC.

V usage is TRBV7-3 and J usage is TRBJ1-2, with 12 bases aligning to TRBD1. CDR1 is SGHTA, CDR2 FQGTGA, per germline. The CDR3 loop spans 16 amino acids. J gave up 5 bases and V 3 bases, and 7 bases lay outside the gene matches. The CDR3: CASSLGTGGAGYGYTF. The CDR3 bases are TGTGCCAGCAGCTTGGGGACAGGGGGCGCTGGGTATGGCTACACCTTC.

V gene TRBV15 combines with J gene TRBJ1-6, with TRBD1 matching 7 bases. Germline CDR1 and CDR2: LNHNV and YYDKDF (reference sequence). V trimming: 2 bases; J trimming: 10 bases; junction bases outside the gene matches: 8. The CDR3 has 15 amino acids. The CDR3 DNA is TGTGCCACCAGCAGAACAGACAGGGAGGCCTCACCCCTCCACTTT. Encoded protein: CATSRTDREASPLHF. The variable domain in full, completed from reference TRBV15 and TRBJ1-6, reads DAMVIQNPRYQVTQFGKPVTLSCSQTLNHNVMYWYQQKSSQAPKLLFHYYDKDFNNEADTPDNFQSRRPNTSFCFLDIRSPGLGDTAMYLCATSRTDREASPLHFGNGTRLTVT.

This chain joins TRBV6-4 and TRBJ2-3, with TRBD2 matching over 7 bases. In germline, CDR1 is MRHNA, CDR2 SNTAGT. V was clipped by 8 bases and J by 1 base; unmatched bases: 3. This CDR3 contains 13 residues. CDR3 nucleotide sequence: TGTGCCAGCGGGAGCGGGGGCACAGATACGCAGTATTTT. Amino acids: CASGSGGTDTQYF.

The rearrangement uses TRBV4-1 and TRBJ1-1; D gene uncertain. In germline, CDR1 is MGHRA, CDR2 YSYEKL. The CDR3 length is 13 residues. The germline V and J ends were trimmed by 3 bases and 2 bases, with 7 bases remaining between them. CDR3 protein: CASSHDINTEAFF. For the CDR3, the DNA is TGCGCCAGCAGCCATGACATAAACACTGAAGCTTTCTTT.

The genes are TRBV4-1 and TRBJ1-1, with 8 bases matching TRBD1. This CDR3 comprises 14 residues. CDR1 and CDR2 from the germline V gene are MGHRA and YSYEKL. The junction had 9 bases not matched to a gene; V was cut back by 2 bases and J by 10 bases. CDR3 region: CASSQLAGQGPAFF. CDR3 nucleotides: TGCGCCAGCAGCCAACTGGCAGGACAGGGACCAGCTTTCTTT.

This clone was seen a single time. The chain uses TRBV6-5 and TRBJ2-5; TRBD2 matches 11 bases. The CDR3 is 14 residues long. V was pared by 5 bases and J by 4 bases, with 3 bases of the junction left unmatched. Per germline, CDR1 MNHEY and CDR2 SVGAGI. The DNA of the CDR3 is TGTGCCAGCAGTCGACTAGCGGGGACAGAGACCCAGTACTTC. Its translation: CASSRLAGTETQYF.

The CDR3 DNA follows: TGTGCCAGCAGTCATAGCACAGATACGCAGTATTTT. This sequence encodes CASSHSTDTQYF. The genes are TRBV6-2 or TRBV6-3 and TRBJ2-3; D call uncertain. CDR1 and CDR2 (germline): MNHEY, SVGEGT. V gave up 5 bases and J gave up 0 bases, with 3 bases separating them. This CDR3 is 12 amino acids long.

The chain employs TRBV19 and TRBJ2-5; 7 nucleotides align to TRBD1. Germline lookup yields CDR1 LNHDA and CDR2 SQIVND (reference sequence). V was clipped by 0 bases and J by 1 base; unmatched bases: 8. There are 17 residues in the CDR3. CDR3 loop: CASSIDGSRGLQETQYF. CDR3 DNA: TGTGCCAGTAGTATAGATGGTAGTAGGGGGCTCCAAGAGACCCAGTACTTC. Using reference TRBV19 and TRBJ2-5 for the parts outside the CDR3, the full variable domain is DGGITQSPKYLFRKEGQNVTLSCEQNLNHDAMYWYRQDPGQGLRLIYYSQIVNDFQKGDIAEGYSVSREKKESFPLTVTSAQKNPTAFYLCASSIDGSRGLQETQYFGPGTRLLVL.

V usage is TRBV10-3 and J usage is TRBJ1-2, with 9 bases fitting TRBD1. The trim removed 3 bases at V and 5 bases at J, leaving 10 bases unmatched. This CDR3 has 16 amino acids. CDR1 ENHRY and CDR2 SYGVKD come from the germline V gene. The CDR3 sequence is CAISDPRTGAGYGYTF. The DNA for the CDR3 is TGTGCCATCAGTGATCCCCGGACAGGGGCGGGGTATGGCTACACCTTC.

The chain is built from TRBV7-2 and TRBJ1-4; a possible D gene is TRBD1 (5 bases). The CDR3 has 15 residues. With 3 bases removed from V and 4 bases from J, the gap between germline ends came to 12 bases. The V gene's germline CDR1 is SGHTA and CDR2 FQGNSA. CDR3 protein: CASSLSSGINEKLFF. The DNA for the CDR3 is TGTGCCAGCAGCTTGTCGTCAGGGATTAATGAAAAACTGTTTTTT.

The chain couples TRBV5-4 to TRBJ2-7; unclear D gene. Germline lookup yields CDR1 SGHNT and CDR2 YYREEE (reference sequence). V was clipped by 4 bases and J by 4 bases, with 9 bases between them. This CDR3 is 12 amino acids long. CDR3: CASSPIGYEQYF. The CDR3, as DNA: TGTGCCAGCAGCCCCATCGGTTACGAGCAGTACTTC.

The gene calls are TRBV6-6 and TRBJ2-3; 13 bases fit TRBD2. This CDR3 region has 16 residues. With V trimmed by 5 bases and J by 2 bases, 4 bases remained unmatched. Germline V CDR1 and CDR2: MNHNY, SVGAGI (reference sequence). The chain's CDR3 is CASSHTSGGATDTQYF. The CDR3 DNA reads as TGTGCCAGCAGTCACACTAGCGGGGGGGCCACAGATACGCAGTATTTT.

The chain recombines TRBV19 with TRBJ1-5, with D maybe TRBD1 (5 bases). The V gene's germline CDR1 is LNHDA and CDR2 SQIVND (reference sequence). The CDR3 totals 11 residues. V dropped 4 bases and J dropped 7 bases, with 5 bases sitting between them. CDR3 nucleotides: TGTGCCAGTAGTAGGGGCCAGCCCCAGCATTTT. This sequence encodes CASSRGQPQHF.

This rearrangement joins TRBV7-6 to TRBJ2-7; D perhaps matches TRBD2 (5 bases). V gave up 4 bases and J gave up 3 bases, with 19 bases separating them. Germline V gene data show CDR1 as SGHVS and CDR2 as FNYEAQ. The CDR3 extends over 16 amino acids. CDR3 DNA sequence: TGTGCCAGCAGCTCTGACCACAGTACCGGGGTCTACGAGCAGTACTTC. It encodes CASSSDHSTGVYEQYF.

The rearrangement links TRBV6-2 or TRBV6-3 to TRBJ1-1; no clear D. The CDR3 loop spans 14 amino acids. The germline gives CDR1 MNHEY, CDR2 SVGEGT. Trimming left V 5 bases short and J 5 bases short, with 15 bases between. CDR3 region: CASSHDRWWTEAFF. The CDR3 DNA is TGTGCCAGCAGTCATGACCGGTGGTGGACTGAAGCTTTCTTT.

The CDR3 here is CASSQDLRLAGGLTDTQYF. CDR3 DNA: TGCGCCAGCAGCCAAGATCTTAGGCTAGCGGGGGGGCTAACAGATACGCAGTATTTT. The rearrangement joins TRBV4-1 to TRBJ2-3, with TRBD2 matching 12 bases. Losses at the gene ends were 0 bases for V and 3 bases for J; bases not matched to a gene: 10. CDR1 and CDR2 (germline): MGHRA, YSYEKL. The CDR3 consists of 19 residues.